Listed here are 10 T cell receptor beta chains from one sample, sequenced in a study of human T cells and chemical hapten exposure. Time point noted: patch test 1, 2 weeks after DPC sensitization. Treatment defined: therapeutic diphenylcyclopropenone sensitization with weekly scalp DPC. From the RACE reads, TCRdb called clonotypes with MiXCR, one entry per CDR3 protein. Here the sample spans over 12,000 distinct CDR3 sequences, 16% being singletons. Sequenced material: whole blood, taken in connection with sensitization to the hapten diphenylcyclopropenone (DPC). These TCRs come from a woman aged 30 to 39 with alopecia areata. Some clones in this sample may be carry-over from other donors' samples.

The rearrangement joins TRBV29-1 to TRBJ2-1; D gene unclear. V was pared by 6 bases and J by 7 bases, with 13 bases between. The CDR3 has 12 residues. Germline V CDR1 and CDR2: SQVTM, ANQGSEA. The CDR3, as DNA: TGCAGCGTCATCCCTGGCGGAAATGAGCAGTTCTTC. This gives the protein CSVIPGGNEQFF.

This clonotype is medium-sized within its sample. The CDR3 DNA reads as TGTGCCAGCAGTTATTTGTTGGAGAACACTGAAGCTTTCTTT. Protein: CASSYLLENTEAFF. The chain employs TRBV6-5 and TRBJ1-1; D gene uncertain. The germline gives CDR1 MNHEY, CDR2 SVGAGI. The CDR3 runs 14 residues. With 3 bases removed from V and 1 base from J, the gap between germline ends came to 9 bases.

This clonotype showed up many times. The chain employs TRBV29-1 and TRBJ2-2; D not certain. Trimming removed 4 bases at V and 6 bases at J, with 12 bases between. This CDR3 comprises 13 residues. Germline values: CDR1 SQVTM, CDR2 ANQGSEA. The CDR3 protein is CSVGMGLAGELFF. The DNA for the CDR3 is TGCAGCGTTGGTATGGGGTTGGCCGGGGAGCTGTTTTTT.

This clonotype was detected only a few times. The chain links TRBV20-1 to TRBJ1-1, with D unresolved. Germline loops: CDR1 DFQATT, CDR2 SNEGSKA (reference sequence). This CDR3 has 12 amino acids. V lost 4 bases and J 8 bases, leaving 14 bases between the germline ends. Here the CDR3 DNA reads TGCAGTGCTACCCTGCGGTTCGGAGAAGCTTTCTTT. Translation: CSATLRFGEAFF.

In this sample, this clonotype turned up many times. The chain joins TRBV6-2 or TRBV6-3 to TRBJ2-5, with D unresolved. This CDR3 region has 13 residues. Germline V lookup: CDR1 MNHEY, CDR2 SVGEGT. Trimming left V 2 bases short and J 4 bases short, with 8 bases between. CDR3 amino acids: CASSYRAGETQYF. CDR3 in DNA: TGTGCCAGCAGTTACCGTGCAGGAGAGACCCAGTACTTC.

The chain couples TRBV18 to TRBJ2-2; TRBD1 is a possible D gene (6 bases). V was trimmed by 6 bases and J by 1 base, leaving 12 bases between them. The CDR3 sequence is 15 residues long. Germline V lookup: CDR1 KGHSH, CDR2 LQKENI. CDR3 sequence reads: CASSPGTKNTGELFF. The CDR3 bases are TGTGCCAGCTCCCCCGGGACAAAGAACACCGGGGAGCTGTTTTTT.

The V gene is TRBV7-9, the J gene TRBJ1-4, with D perhaps matching TRBD1 (6 bases). CDR3 length equals 16 residues. CDR1 and CDR2 from the germline V gene are SEHNR and FQNEAQ (reference sequence). V lost 5 bases and J 0 bases, leaving 13 bases between the germline ends. As DNA, the CDR3 is TGTGCCAGCAGCCGCCTTAGGACAGCAACTAATGAAAAACTGTTTTTT. It codes for CASSRLRTATNEKLFF.

This clonotype was recorded many times. This chain connects TRBV3-1 to TRBJ1-6; TRBD1 matches at 7 bases. V gave up 0 bases and J gave up 5 bases; unmatched junction bases: 7. Germline lookup yields CDR1 LGHDT and CDR2 YNNKEL (reference sequence). The CDR3 spans 17 residues. CDR3: CASSQDLWTGHNSPLHF. Written as DNA, the CDR3 is TGTGCCAGCAGCCAAGATCTCTGGACAGGTCATAATTCACCCCTCCACTTT.

J is TRBJ1-2 and V is TRBV11-2; D is unclear. V lost 5 bases and J 1 base, leaving 8 bases between the germline ends. The CDR3 contains 13 residues. Germline loops: CDR1 SGHAT, CDR2 FQNNGV. In DNA form, the CDR3 reads TGTGCCAGCAGCCCTGAAATTAACTATGGCTACACCTTC. Protein: CASSPEINYGYTF.

This clonotype appeared many times. This chain connects TRBV2 to TRBJ1-2; no clear D gene. CDR3 size: 16 residues. V lost 6 bases to trimming and J lost 4 bases, with 21 bases between them. Germline V gives CDR1 SNHLY, CDR2 FYNNEI. The CDR3 DNA follows: TGTGCCAGCAGCGAGGAGAGAAACAAACTACGCTATGGCTACACCTTC. This translates into CASSEERNKLRYGYTF.